The TCR beta chain described here comes from a study of blood T cell repertoires in COVID-19 (dated by TCRdb to 2019 to 2021). For context, the study as a whole: The collaborator samples originated in the United States, Italy and Spain and spanned the acute and convalescent phases of COVID-19. The prospective study material was composed of cDNA or gDNA derived from T cells, B-cell-depleted T cells, or PBMCs. Subjects who had been exposed to COVID-19, were actively infected with it, or had recovered from it provided the deeply sampled blood TCRbeta repertoires that made up the dataset. The repertoires were released in a freely available public database intended as a resource for research on the immune response to SARS-CoV-2. The samples were drawn from two sources: the first 160 participants of the ongoing ImmuneRACE study, and 950 to 1,500 subjects contributed by 6 global collaborators. Sample metadata almost always included a de-identified subject ID, COVID-19 status, age in years and sex. Where available, HLA class I and class II types were obtained from metadata supplied by the sample provider rather than from assay-based typing.

At the junction V is shortened by 7 bases and J by 1 base; bases outside the gene matches: 6. In the germline V gene, CDR1 corresponds to SGHNT and CDR2 to YENEEA. Spanning cysteine to phenylalanine, the CDR3 consists of 15 amino acids. Of the read, only the CDR3 DNA is kept; its 45 bases are in frame from base 1. This clone was counted between two and nine times. This receptor's antigen is unknown. No base-level quality is on record; no much larger clone is a single base apart. The immunoSEQ Assay, a bias-controlled multiplex PCR, was used to amplify TCRbeta CDR3 regions from genomic DNA. The authors processed their data as follows. The number of nucleated cells in each sample was estimated by amplification of reference gene primers within the assay. To quantify the absolute abundance of each unique TCRbeta CDR3 rearrangement, sequence reads were collapsed and filtered. For each sample, productive Simpson clonality was calculated as the square root of Simpson's diversity index across productive rearrangements. As stored in TCRdb, this immuneACCESS dataset retains in-frame rearrangements with V and J assigned. A fraction of the clones does not appear; measured against another copy, unresolved V genes explain less than half of the discrepancy, and the remainder lacks a known reason. Clone size and V and J calls were adopted from that table, with D and trimming inferred from the DNA. This sample comprises about 180,000 clones, about 78% of them detected only once. Clones ranked in the top ten supply around 15% of the sample.

Study-wide conclusions, independent of this receptor: The quantity of clinical and demographic metadata differed by source and by participant and was supplied without curation.

Participants in the prospective study were aged roughly 18 to 100 years, lived in 20 to 30 United States geographic areas, and enrolled through a virtual design. To assign participants to cohorts, the prospective study relied on clinical history that participants themselves reported in a screening survey and a study questionnaire. For ImmuneRACE Cohort 3, a participant was defined as recovered based on two consecutive negative NP/OP PCR tests, clearance by a healthcare professional, or resolution of symptoms. Mobile phlebotomists in the prospective study collected whole blood, serum and a nasopharyngeal or oropharyngeal swab from every participant. Participants in the prospective study had the option to provide additional blood draws and questionnaires over a roughly two-month period. Prospective study blood samples were shipped either frozen or at room temperature before DNA extraction.

The sequencing input was PBMCs or T cells enriched from blood (not recorded which). Recombination connected TRBV11-3 to TRBJ1-3; the central 8 bases match TRBD1. This sequence originates from a woman aged 50 to 60 who had recovered from COVID-19. Here is the DNA: TGTGCCAGCAACGCGGACAGGGATTCTGGAAACACCATATATTTT. Its amino acids are CASNADRDSGNTIYF.